This T cell receptor (beta chain) was retrieved from a study of cytomegalovirus exposure and HLA in healthy donors. The study's findings and limits: A prior analysis recorded that most TCR beta V segments were productive about 87% or about 30% of the time. Under 20,000 TCR beta sequences were associated with HLA alleles at 0.05 false discovery rate in a later analysis.

Vbeta (60) and Jbeta (13) primers were used in the PCR. Using immunoSEQ multiplex PCR, the repertoire was profiled, and TCRdb retains in-frame clones only, with some absent. Among about 180,000 clones, about three quarters were seen once, and the ten largest hold about 2.9%. V was clipped by 2 bases and J by 6 bases, with 12 bases between them. Germline V gene sequence: CDR1 SGHTA, CDR2 FQGNSA. The CDR3 loop spans 14 amino acids. In regard to this clone: Its antigen is still unknown.

The V call is TRBV7-2, the J call TRBJ2-3; tentatively, D is TRBD2 (5 bases). The sequencing sample was made of PBMCs. The receptor's source is a woman in her forties or fifties in good health and CMV-seropositive. The CDR3 protein is CASSLTADRDTQYF. In nucleotides, the CDR3 is TGTGCCAGCAGCTTAACAGCGGATAGGGATACGCAGTATTTT.